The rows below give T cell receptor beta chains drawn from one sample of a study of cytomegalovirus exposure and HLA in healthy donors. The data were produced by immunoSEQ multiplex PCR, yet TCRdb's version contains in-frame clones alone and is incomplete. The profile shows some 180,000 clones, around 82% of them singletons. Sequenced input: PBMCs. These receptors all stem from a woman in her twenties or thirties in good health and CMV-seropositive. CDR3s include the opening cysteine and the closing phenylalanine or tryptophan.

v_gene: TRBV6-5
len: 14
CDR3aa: CASSYGGGQETQYF

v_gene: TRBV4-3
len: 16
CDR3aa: CASSQDSGLSGNTIYF

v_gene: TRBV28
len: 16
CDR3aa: CASSPRLAPLGHTQYF

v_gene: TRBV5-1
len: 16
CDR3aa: CASSFPREANTGELFF

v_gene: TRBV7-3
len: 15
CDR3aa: CASSLTGTGTGELFF

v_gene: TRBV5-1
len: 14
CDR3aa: CASSDAAGRETQYF

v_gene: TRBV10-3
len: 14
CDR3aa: CACQGRESTDTQYF

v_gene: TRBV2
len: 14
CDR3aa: CASQGDSGANVLTF

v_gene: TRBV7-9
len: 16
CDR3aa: CASTSPGSGGTGELFF

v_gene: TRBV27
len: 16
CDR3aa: CASQSSGGPKFYEQYF

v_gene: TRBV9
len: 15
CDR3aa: CASSVGTGSYHEQYF

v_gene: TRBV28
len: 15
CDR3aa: CATLLAGTSTDTQYF

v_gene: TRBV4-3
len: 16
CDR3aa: CASSQDAGEGRNEQFF

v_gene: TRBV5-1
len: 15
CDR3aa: CASSWTSGGSYEQYF

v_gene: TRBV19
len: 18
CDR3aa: CASSIEWGTSGGTETQYF

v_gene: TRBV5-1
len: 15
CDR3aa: CASSSPGQITGELFF

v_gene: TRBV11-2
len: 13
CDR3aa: CASSNWGGETQYF

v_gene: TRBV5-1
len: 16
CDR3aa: CASSFSLAPNTGELFF

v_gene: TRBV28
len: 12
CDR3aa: CASSFNYNEQFF

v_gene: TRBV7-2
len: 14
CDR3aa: CASSPAGGEGGYTF

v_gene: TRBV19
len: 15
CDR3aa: CASSPRTGHTGELFF

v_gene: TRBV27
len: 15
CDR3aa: CASSQGQSPTYEQYF

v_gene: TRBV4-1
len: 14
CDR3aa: CASSLGGARETQYF

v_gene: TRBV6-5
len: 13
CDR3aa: CASSYGSGGEQYF

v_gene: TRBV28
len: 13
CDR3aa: CASSPRSLGTQYF